This T cell receptor (beta chain) came from a study of CD8 T cells in ankylosing spondylitis. This clonotype appeared many times. Its antigen is not identified. Study-wide results and limits: There were earlier reports of some motif variants in reactive arthritis synovial fluid and blood. A motif in TCR beta, a set of fewer than ten highly homologous variants, appeared characteristic of ankylosing spondylitis blood.

The CDR3 totals 17 residues. V was clipped by 4 bases and J by 4 bases, with 22 bases between them. Per germline, CDR1 MNHEY and CDR2 SVGAGI. TCRdb itself ran the 5' RACE reads through MiXCR, one entry per CDR3 protein. The profile shows about 800,000 distinct CDR3 sequences, around 11% of them singletons. The chain has TRBV6-5 and TRBJ2-5; a possible D gene is TRBD1 (6 bases). This receptor was obtained from a male donor with ankylosing spondylitis. The specimen was blood, either unsorted or a sorted T cell fraction (not recorded which). The CDR3 is CASSSDLYREEGETQYF. DNA for the CDR3: TGTGCCAGCAGTTCGGACCTCTACAGGGAAGAGGGAGAGACCCAGTACTTC.